These 2 T cell receptor beta chains originate from one sample sequenced in a study of blood T cell repertoires in COVID-19. Method: immunoSEQ multiplex PCR; TCRdb's copy keeps in-frame clones and lacks some. The profile shows approximately 300,000 clones, roughly 90% of them singletons. Sequencing was carried out using peripheral blood. These receptor sequences come from a man younger than 35 who had recovered from COVID-19.

V gene TRBV10-3 combines with J gene TRBJ2-5, with no clear D. The CDR3 is made up of 13 amino acids. Germline values: CDR1 ENHRY, CDR2 SYGVKD. V dropped 5 bases and J dropped 2 bases, with 9 bases sitting between them. CDR3 nucleotide sequence: TGTGCCATCAGTACGGCGGAGCAAGAGACCCAGTACTTC. It encodes CAISTAEQETQYF.

The chain couples TRBV6-5 to TRBJ2-7, with TRBD1 matching over 8 bases. There are 11 residues in the CDR3. Germline CDR1 MNHEY, CDR2 SVGAGI. CDR3 DNA sequence: TGTGCTTCACAGGGGGCCTACGAGCAGTACTTC. Protein sequence: CASQGAYEQYF.